This T cell receptor beta chain was documented in a study of T cells in Graves' hyperthyroidism and ophthalmopathy. The CDR3 runs 14 residues. As for this clonotype: The antigen is unknown. The junction differs from germline at one of its ends, possibly a read error.

Overall study findings and caveats: The model forecast ophthalmopathy, anticipating it by a median around 6.5 months before onset.

Patients were excluded for uncontrolled infection, other autoimmune disease, pregnancy or lactation. RNA transcripts gave rise to amplified TCR beta CDR3 regions. The HTBI primer set was used in a first-round RT-PCR of the TCR CDR3. From the multiplex PCR reads, TCRdb called clonotypes with MiXCR, one entry per CDR3 protein. The data hold about 520,000 distinct CDR3 sequences, with approximately 25% observed a single time. The genes are TRBV12-3 or TRBV12-4 and TRBJ1-2, with TRBD1 as a possible D gene (6 bases). The sequencing sample was made of blood. This sequence originates from a woman under 40 with Graves' ophthalmopathy. The CDR3 DNA follows: TGTGCCAGCAGTTTCGTGATGGGGGGCGAAGGCTACGCCTTC. Protein sequence: CASSFVMGGEGYAF.